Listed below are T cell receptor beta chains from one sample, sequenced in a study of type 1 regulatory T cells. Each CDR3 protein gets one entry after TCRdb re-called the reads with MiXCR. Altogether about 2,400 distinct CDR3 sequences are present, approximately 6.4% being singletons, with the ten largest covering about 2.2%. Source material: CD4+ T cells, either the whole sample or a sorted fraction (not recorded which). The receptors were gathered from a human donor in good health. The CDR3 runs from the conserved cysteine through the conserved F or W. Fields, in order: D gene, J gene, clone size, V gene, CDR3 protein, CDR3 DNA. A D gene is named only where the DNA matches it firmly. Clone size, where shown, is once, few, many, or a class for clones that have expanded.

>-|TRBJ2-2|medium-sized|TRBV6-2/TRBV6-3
CASSYPAGRVGTGELFF
TGTGCCAGCAGTTACCCCGCGGGTCGGGTAGGCACCGGGGAGCTGTTTTTT
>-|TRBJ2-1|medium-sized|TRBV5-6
CASSFIYNEQFF
TGTGCCAGCAGCTTCATATACAATGAGCAGTTCTTC
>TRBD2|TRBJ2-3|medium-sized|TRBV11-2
CASSLSPGGSTDTQYF
TGTGCCAGCAGCTTATCACCGGGGGGAAGCACAGATACGCAGTATTTT
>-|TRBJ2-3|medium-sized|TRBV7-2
CASSPPRPDTQYF
TGTGCCAGCAGCCCCCCCCGTCCAGATACGCAGTATTTT
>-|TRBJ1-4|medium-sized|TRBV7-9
CASSLAGGGEKLFF
TGTGCCAGCAGCTTAGCGGGGGGAGGCGAAAAACTGTTTTTT
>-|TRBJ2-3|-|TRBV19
CASSLWGIRGDTQYF
TGTGCCAGTAGTTTATGGGGGATTAGAGGAGATACGCAGTATTTT
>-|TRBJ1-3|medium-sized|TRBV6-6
CASSPSGRQRDF
TGTGCCAGCAGCCCCTCAGGGAGACAGAGGGATTTT
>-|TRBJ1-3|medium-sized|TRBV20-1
CSARAANNPGNTIYF
TGCAGTGCTAGAGCCGCGAATAACCCTGGAAACACCATATATTTT
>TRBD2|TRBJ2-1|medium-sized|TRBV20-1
CSAPLGRVDNEQFF
TGCAGTGCTCCGTTAGGGAGGGTCGACAATGAGCAGTTCTTC
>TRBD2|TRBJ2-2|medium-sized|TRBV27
CASSLYGLAGGRNTGELFF
TGTGCCAGCAGTTTATATGGACTAGCGGGGGGCCGGAACACCGGGGAGCTGTTTTTT
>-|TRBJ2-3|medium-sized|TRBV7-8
CASSFTGTPGTDTQYF
TGTGCCAGCAGCTTCACCGGGACTCCGGGCACAGATACGCAGTATTTT
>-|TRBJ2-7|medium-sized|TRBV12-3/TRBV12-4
CASSLRDKQYF
TGTGCCAGCAGTTTAAGGGACAAGCAGTACTTC
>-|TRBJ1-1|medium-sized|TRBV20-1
CSARDWGTGSEAFF
TGCAGTGCTAGAGATTGGGGAACAGGGTCTGAAGCTTTCTTT
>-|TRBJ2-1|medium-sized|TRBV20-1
CSDNDGRHEQFF
TGCAGTGATAATGATGGTAGGCATGAGCAGTTCTTC
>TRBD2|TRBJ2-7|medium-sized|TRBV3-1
CASSPDRDYREQYF
TGTGCCAGCAGCCCCGACCGGGACTATCGGGAGCAGTACTTC
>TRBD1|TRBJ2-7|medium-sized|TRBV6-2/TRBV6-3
CASSKRGTGDYEQYF
TGTGCCAGCTCCAAGCGCGGGACAGGGGACTACGAGCAGTACTTC
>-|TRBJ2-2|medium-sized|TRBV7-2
CASSNRRVSTGELFF
TGTGCCAGCAGCAACAGACGGGTTAGCACCGGGGAGCTGTTTTTT
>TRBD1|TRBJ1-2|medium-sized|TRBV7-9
CASSHDRADGYTF
TGTGCCAGCAGCCATGACAGGGCGGATGGCTACACCTTC
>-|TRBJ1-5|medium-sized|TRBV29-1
CSVADSVGNQPQHF
TGCAGCGTAGCCGACTCCGTAGGCAATCAGCCCCAGCATTTT
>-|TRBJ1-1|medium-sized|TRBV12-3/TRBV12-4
CASRNYTFRRVGTEAFF
TGTGCCAGCAGGAACTATACCTTTCGGAGGGTTGGAACTGAAGCTTTCTTT
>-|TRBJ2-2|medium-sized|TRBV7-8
CASSFRDGSTGELFF
TGTGCCAGCAGCTTCCGGGACGGTTCCACCGGGGAGCTGTTTTTT
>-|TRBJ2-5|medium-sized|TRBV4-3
CASSQEISQETQYF
TGCGCCAGCAGCCAAGAAATCTCGCAAGAGACCCAGTACTTC
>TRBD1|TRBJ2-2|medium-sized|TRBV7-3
CASRETGGNTGELFF
TGTGCCAGCAGAGAGACAGGGGGCAACACCGGGGAGCTGTTTTTT
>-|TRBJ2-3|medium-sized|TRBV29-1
CSVEGENTQYF
TGCAGCGTTGAAGGCGAGAATACGCAGTATTTT
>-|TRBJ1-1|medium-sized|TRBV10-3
CAIKLQVNTEAFF
TGTGCCATCAAGCTACAGGTGAACACTGAAGCTTTCTTT
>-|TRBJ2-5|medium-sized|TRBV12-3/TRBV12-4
CASSFVGGETQYF
TGTGCCAGCAGTTTCGTAGGGGGAGAGACCCAGTACTTC
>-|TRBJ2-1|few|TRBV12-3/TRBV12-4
CASSLGAWVDNEQFF
TGTGCCAGCAGTTTGGGGGCTTGGGTTGACAATGAGCAGTTCTTC
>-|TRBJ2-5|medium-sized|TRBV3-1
CASSQWRGNEETQYF
TGTGCCAGCAGCCAATGGAGGGGGAACGAAGAGACCCAGTACTTC
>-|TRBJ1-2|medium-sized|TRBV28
CASVTPGRNYGYTF
TGTGCCAGCGTGACCCCGGGGAGAAACTATGGCTACACCTTC